This TCR beta chain came from a study of cytomegalovirus exposure and HLA in healthy donors. Whole-study findings and limits: The authors later linked a missense DCLRE1C variant to TCR beta V- and J-gene trimming. The study dropped some indistinguishable V segments, TRBV6-2 and TRBV6-3 among them. In a later analysis, parvovirus B19, influenza, CMV and Epstein-Barr virus appeared linked to several top co-occurrence clusters.

PCR involved 60 Vbeta and 13 Jbeta primers. As handled by the study authors: Approximately 9.9 million of around 85 million unique TCR beta chains were shared, per a later count. Assay used: immunoSEQ multiplex PCR; TCRdb lists only in-frame clones, some missing. V, J and clone size were drawn from that table, and D and trimming were deduced from the DNA. The sample yields more than 95,000 clones, less than 80% seen once. This clone was seen only once. The antigen is undetermined. The CDR3 runs 12 residues. V was shortened by 0 bases and J by 5 bases, with 6 bases between the two germline ends. Per the germline V gene, CDR1 is SGDLS and CDR2 is YYNGEE.

Sequenced: PBMCs. The sequence came from a woman aged 45 to 65 in good health and CMV-seronegative. The chain links TRBV9 to TRBJ2-7, with D unclear. The CDR3 nucleotides read TGTGCCAGCAGCGTAGTAATCCACGAGCAGTACTTC. Translation: CASSVVIHEQYF.